These T cell receptor beta chains were read from a single sample in a study of shared clonotypes between healthy human individuals. Only in-frame clones appear in the TCRdb table, and some are missing; sequencing was by immunoSEQ multiplex PCR. The sample yields roughly 2.1 million clones, about 92% seen once. Sequencing used naive CD8+ T cells from PBMCs. The receptors shown here come from a young man in good health. Some clones in this sample may be carry-over from other donors' samples. The CDR3 runs from the conserved cysteine through the conserved F or W. Fields, in order: J gene, clone size, V gene, D gene, CDR3 DNA, CDR3 protein. The D gene is left open where the match is weak. Expanded clones get a size class; other rows say once, few or many, or leave the size out.

J: TRBJ2-5; size: NA; V: TRBV15; D: NA; DNA: TGTGCCACCAGCAGAGCACGGGAGAGGGAGACCCAGTACTTC; CDR3: CATSRARERETQYF
J: TRBJ2-7; size: NA; V: TRBV27; D: NA; DNA: TGTGCCAGCAGTTACGTAGGGACACTTTACGAGCAGTACTTC; CDR3: CASSYVGTLYEQYF
J: TRBJ2-7; size: NA; V: TRBV27; D: NA; DNA: TGTGCCAGCAGTTTAGGCCTAGCGACCTACGAGCAGTACTTC; CDR3: CASSLGLATYEQYF
J: TRBJ2-3; size: NA; V: TRBV5-1; D: NA; DNA: TGCGCCAGCAGCTTGGACTATATGGCGGGCCCGGTGGTTGCGCAGTATTTT; CDR3: CASSLDYMAGPVVAQYF
J: TRBJ1-2; size: NA; V: TRBV29-1; D: NA; DNA: TGCAGCGTGCGGGGGGGAAGGGGCTATGGCTACACCTTC; CDR3: CSVRGGRGYGYTF
J: TRBJ1-5; size: NA; V: TRBV30; D: TRBD1; DNA: TGTGCCTGGAGAGAAGACAGGGGGAGACAGCCCCAGCATTTT; CDR3: CAWREDRGRQPQHF
J: TRBJ1-5; size: NA; V: TRBV19; D: TRBD1; DNA: TGTGCCAGTAGTGGGACAGGGGGCCTTCAGCCCCAGCATTTT; CDR3: CASSGTGGLQPQHF
J: TRBJ2-7; size: NA; V: TRBV7-9; D: NA; DNA: TGTGCCAGCAGCTTTGGTGCCGCCTACGAGCAGTACTTC; CDR3: CASSFGAAYEQYF
J: TRBJ2-4; size: NA; V: TRBV21-1; D: NA; DNA: TGTGCCAGCAGCGCCTCCGGCCTAGCGTTACACATTCAGTACTTC; CDR3: CASSASGLALHIQYF
J: TRBJ1-2; size: NA; V: TRBV6-1; D: NA; DNA: TGTGCCAGCAGTGGCGGACGGGTCTATGGCTACACCTTC; CDR3: CASSGGRVYGYTF
J: TRBJ2-1; size: once; V: TRBV25-1; D: NA; DNA: TGTGCCAGCGGGATCAGTGAGCAGTTCTTC; CDR3: CASGISEQFF
J: TRBJ1-1; size: few; V: TRBV13; D: NA; DNA: TGTGCCAGCAGCTTCAACCTGGACCTGGACACTGAAGCTTTCTTT; CDR3: CASSFNLDLDTEAFF
J: TRBJ2-5; size: NA; V: TRBV10-3; D: NA; DNA: TGTGCCATCAGTGAGTCTGGGGGGCTAGCTGAGGGGGAGACCCAGTACTTC; CDR3: CAISESGGLAEGETQYF
J: TRBJ2-3; size: NA; V: TRBV5-1; D: NA; DNA: TGCGCCAGCAGCTTGGCCGCACTAGCAAGAGGAGATACGCAGTATTTT; CDR3: CASSLAALARGDTQYF
J: TRBJ2-7; size: NA; V: TRBV7-9; D: TRBD2; DNA: TGTGCCAGCAGCTCAAGGACTAGCGGGGTCTCCTACGAGCAGTACTTC; CDR3: CASSSRTSGVSYEQYF
J: TRBJ2-1; size: NA; V: TRBV27; D: NA; DNA: TGTGCCAGCAGTTTGGCGGCCTCCTACAATGAGCAGTTCTTC; CDR3: CASSLAASYNEQFF
J: TRBJ2-7; size: NA; V: TRBV7-9; D: NA; DNA: TGTGCCAGCAGCTTGGTAAGGGTACCCTACGAGCAGTACTTC; CDR3: CASSLVRVPYEQYF
J: TRBJ2-1; size: NA; V: TRBV10-3; D: NA; DNA: TGTGCCATCAAGTGGGGCGGTTCCTACAATGAGCAGTTCTTC; CDR3: CAIKWGGSYNEQFF
J: TRBJ2-1; size: NA; V: TRBV7-9; D: NA; DNA: TGTGCCAGCAGCTCCGGGGCCTCTTTCGGAGGCTACAATGAGCAGTTCTTC; CDR3: CASSSGASFGGYNEQFF
J: TRBJ1-5; size: few; V: TRBV18; D: NA; DNA: TGTGCCAGCTCACCAACTACAGCGGGGCTAGGCAATCAGCCCCAGCATTTT; CDR3: CASSPTTAGLGNQPQHF
J: TRBJ2-7; size: NA; V: TRBV28; D: NA; DNA: TGTGCCAGCAGTTACGGACAGAGCTCCTACGAGCAGTACTTC; CDR3: CASSYGQSSYEQYF
J: TRBJ2-1; size: NA; V: TRBV28; D: NA; DNA: TGTGCCAGCACACCCGACGAACAGGGCGTGTTCTTC; CDR3: CASTPDEQGVFF
J: TRBJ2-7; size: NA; V: TRBV4-2; D: TRBD2; DNA: TGTGCCAGCAGCCAAGCGGGGGGACTAGCGGGAACAAAGCAGTACTTC; CDR3: CASSQAGGLAGTKQYF
J: TRBJ2-1; size: once; V: TRBV19; D: TRBD2; DNA: TGTGCCAGTAGCGGGCGGGAGCTGCGAAATGAGCAGTTCTTC; CDR3: CASSGRELRNEQFF
J: TRBJ1-1; size: once; V: TRBV6-1; D: NA; DNA: TGTGCCAGCAGTGAATGGGGGCTGGGCAGGAACACTGAAGCTTTCTTT; CDR3: CASSEWGLGRNTEAFF
J: TRBJ2-3; size: NA; V: TRBV28; D: TRBD1; DNA: TGTGCCAGCAGTCTGGCGACAGGGGGGACAGATACGCAGTATTTT; CDR3: CASSLATGGTDTQYF
J: TRBJ2-2; size: NA; V: TRBV6-1; D: NA; DNA: TGTGCCAATCGAAGGGCAAACACCGGGGAGCTGTTTTTT; CDR3: CANRRANTGELFF
J: TRBJ2-1; size: NA; V: TRBV5-1; D: NA; DNA: TGCGCCAGCAGCTGGGACAATGAGCAGTTCTTC; CDR3: CASSWDNEQFF
J: TRBJ1-2; size: NA; V: TRBV29-1; D: TRBD1; DNA: TGCAGCGTTGAATACCGGGACAGGGTAAACTATGGCTACACCTTC; CDR3: CSVEYRDRVNYGYTF
J: TRBJ2-7; size: NA; V: TRBV4-1; D: NA; DNA: TGCGCCAGCAGCCAAGATAGTCCTCCCCGGGCCTACGAGCAGTACTTC; CDR3: CASSQDSPPRAYEQYF
J: TRBJ2-1; size: NA; V: TRBV6-5; D: TRBD1; DNA: TGTGCCAGCAGCAGCGGCTACTCAGGGGGAAATGAGCAGTTCTTC; CDR3: CASSSGYSGGNEQFF
J: TRBJ2-3; size: NA; V: TRBV18; D: NA; DNA: TGTGCCAGCTCACCAGGAATGACTAGCACAGATACGCAGTATTTT; CDR3: CASSPGMTSTDTQYF
J: TRBJ2-7; size: NA; V: TRBV7-9; D: NA; DNA: TGTGCCAGCAACCCTGGGTCCCTTATCGACGAGCAGTACTTC; CDR3: CASNPGSLIDEQYF
J: TRBJ2-7; size: NA; V: TRBV5-1; D: NA; DNA: TGCGCCAGCAGCTTGGGTCGGGGCCAGTCCTACGAGCAGTACTTC; CDR3: CASSLGRGQSYEQYF
J: TRBJ2-7; size: NA; V: TRBV5-6; D: NA; DNA: TGTGCCAGCAGGATGGGTGGTCAGGGGAAATACGAGCAGTACTTC; CDR3: CASRMGGQGKYEQYF
J: TRBJ1-1; size: NA; V: TRBV7-6; D: NA; DNA: TGTGCCAGCAGCCCTCAGGGAGGGTTGAACACTGAAGCTTTCTTT; CDR3: CASSPQGGLNTEAFF
J: TRBJ2-5; size: NA; V: TRBV14; D: TRBD1; DNA: TGTGCCAGCAGCCCCTGGAAGGGACAGGGCCAAGAGACCCAGTACTTC; CDR3: CASSPWKGQGQETQYF
J: TRBJ1-5; size: NA; V: TRBV7-8; D: NA; DNA: TGTGCCAGCAGCTTTTATAATCAGCCCCAGCATTTT; CDR3: CASSFYNQPQHF
J: TRBJ1-1; size: NA; V: TRBV7-9; D: TRBD1; DNA: TGTGCCAGCAGCTTACGACAGGGAAGGGGGAACACTGAAGCTTTCTTT; CDR3: CASSLRQGRGNTEAFF